The 21 T cell receptor beta chains presented below share a single source sample, sequenced in a study of CD8+ T cells in alopecia areata (dated 2018 in TCRdb). Library generation was performed with the immunoSEQ multiplex PCR assay. For TCR sequencing, RNA was extracted from every sample and reverse transcribed into cDNA to serve as template. Sourced from immuneACCESS, this table was stored by TCRdb with only in-frame sequences that have V and J called. A share of the clones is absent; for the studies checked, an unresolved V gene accounts for under half, and the remainder has no known explanation. Here the sample has about 140,000 clones; approximately 50% occur a single time. Of the sample, more than 0.95% falls within the top ten clones. Reading the label with the study, this specimen's time point is: baseline before oral tofacitinib. The material was CD4+ T cells sorted from blood, obtained at week 0. Receptor source: a human donor with alopecia areata.

This clone came up a few times. The chain recombines TRBV18 with TRBJ1-2; TRBD1 might be the D (5 bases). The CDR3 extends over 12 amino acids. Trimming stripped 1 base from V and 6 bases from J, with 6 bases between. Per the germline V gene, CDR1 is KGHSH and CDR2 is LQKENI. The CDR3 region is CASSPQGNGYTF. The DNA of the CDR3 is TGTGCCAGCTCACCACAGGGGAATGGCTACACCTTC.

This sequence joins TRBV5-1 and TRBJ2-5, with D perhaps assigned TRBD1 or TRBD2 (5 bases each). Per germline, CDR1 SGHRS and CDR2 YFSETQ. The V end lost 2 bases, the J end lost 4 bases, and 12 bases lay between the germline ends. The CDR3 contains 14 residues. CDR3 DNA sequence: TGCGCCAGCAGCTTCGGGGCCCATGGAGAGACCCAGTACTTC. Amino acids: CASSFGAHGETQYF.

This clone was detected many times. V and J are TRBV2 and TRBJ2-7; D assignment may be TRBD1 or TRBD2 (5 bases each). The V end lost 2 bases, the J end lost 6 bases, and 17 bases lay between the germline ends. The germline V gene encodes CDR1 SNHLY and CDR2 FYNNEI. The CDR3 is 15 residues long. The CDR3: CASSERQGAYTEQYF. The DNA of the CDR3 is TGTGCCAGCAGTGAAAGGCAGGGAGCCTATACCGAGCAGTACTTC.

This clone was seen a few times. The CDR3 bases are TGTGCCAGCAGCCGACCGGGACAGGGGGACTATGGCTACACCTTC. It encodes CASSRPGQGDYGYTF. The J gene is TRBJ1-2, the V gene TRBV5-4; 11 positions match TRBD1. The CDR3 consists of 15 residues. The V gene end was trimmed by 4 bases and the J gene end by 3 bases; junction bases not matched to a gene: 5. Germline V gene lookup returns CDR1 SGHNT and CDR2 YYREEE (reference sequence).

J is TRBJ1-2 and V is TRBV7-9, with 9 positions matching TRBD1. The CDR3 runs to 16 residues. The V gene's germline CDR1 is SEHNR and CDR2 FQNEAQ (reference sequence). J lost 2 bases, V lost 5 bases, and 9 bases had no gene match. The CDR3 DNA reads as TGTGCCAGCAGCCCCAGACAGGGGGAGGAGAACTATGGCTACACCTTC. This translates into CASSPRQGEENYGYTF.

The rearrangement joins TRBV14 to TRBJ2-3, with D perhaps matching TRBD1 or TRBD2 (6 bases each). Germline values: CDR1 SGHDN, CDR2 FVKESK. This CDR3 has 16 residues. V gave up 4 bases and J gave up 4 bases, with 18 bases separating them. CDR3 amino acids: CASSLASARGSDTQYF. The CDR3, as DNA: TGTGCCAGCAGCCTTGCTAGCGCCAGGGGCTCAGATACGCAGTATTTT.

This clone was seen only a few times. The chain couples TRBV10-3 to TRBJ2-7, with 14 bases aligning to TRBD2. The V gene end was trimmed by 0 bases and the J gene end by 0 bases; junction bases not matched to a gene: 1. This CDR3 spans 17 amino acids. Germline-derived CDR1 and CDR2 are ENHRY and SYGVKD. CDR3 DNA: TGTGCCATCAGTGAGTCGGGGACTAGCGGGAGCTCCTACGAGCAGTACTTC. It translates to CAISESGTSGSSYEQYF.

The CDR3 DNA follows: TGCAGCGTTGACGGTGTGGCTAGCGGAACTCAAGAGACCCAGTACTTC. Amino acids: CSVDGVASGTQETQYF. The chain employs TRBV29-1 and TRBJ2-5; 7 bases match TRBD2. In germline, CDR1 is SQVTM, CDR2 ANQGSEA. CDR3 length equals 16 residues. Trimming took 3 bases from V and 2 from J; bases not matched to a gene: 12.

This chain uses TRBV28 with TRBJ2-7; D perhaps matches TRBD1 (5 bases). The CDR3 runs 10 residues. CDR1 and CDR2 from the germline V gene are MDHEN and SYDVKM. V dropped 8 bases and J dropped 4 bases, with 6 bases sitting between them. The CDR3 here is CASGAYEQYF. As DNA, the CDR3 is TGTGCCAGCGGGGCGTACGAGCAGTACTTC.

This rearrangement joins TRBV6-1 to TRBJ2-2; unclear D gene. Trimming took off 4 bases at V and 2 bases at J, with 5 bases between the two ends. This CDR3 is 13 amino acids long. The V gene's germline CDR1 is MNHNS and CDR2 SASEGT. DNA of the CDR3: TGTGCCAGCAGTGCCAAAAACACCGGGGAGCTGTTTTTT. It codes for CASSAKNTGELFF.

The chain combines TRBV9 with TRBJ2-3, with D perhaps matching TRBD2 (6 bases). The CDR3 spans 17 residues. V gave up 1 base and J gave up 0 bases, with 15 bases separating them. CDR1 and CDR2 from the germline V gene are SGDLS and YYNGEE. CDR3 nucleotides: TGTGCCAGCAGCGTATCGGGAGTCCAATTAAGCACAGATACGCAGTATTTT. This gives the protein CASSVSGVQLSTDTQYF.

V is TRBV30 and J is TRBJ2-2; 8 nucleotides match TRBD1. V was pared by 3 bases and J by 7 bases, with 10 bases of the junction left unmatched. CDR1 is GTSNPN and CDR2 is SVGIG in the germline V gene (reference sequence). CDR3 length: 15 residues. For the CDR3, the DNA is TGTGCCTGGAGCCACCGGACAGGGATGATCGGGGAGCTGTTTTTT. Translated: CAWSHRTGMIGELFF.

This clone was counted between two and nine times. This chain links TRBV30 with TRBJ2-1, with 9 bases identical to TRBD2. V lost 0 bases and J lost 8; bases outside the gene matches: 11. This CDR3 region has 16 residues. Per germline, CDR1 GTSNPN and CDR2 SVGIG (reference sequence). For the CDR3, the DNA is TGTGCCTGGAGTGTAGGGAAGGTAGCGGGAGTTGATGAGCAGTTCTTC. Encoded protein: CAWSVGKVAGVDEQFF.

This clone was observed once. This chain joins TRBV30 and TRBJ1-2; D is ambiguous. The CDR3 length is 12 residues. CDR1 and CDR2 from the germline V gene are GTSNPN and SVGIG (reference sequence). Trimming removed 4 bases at V and 6 bases at J, with 12 bases between. CDR3 amino acids: CAWIGLGDGYTF. The CDR3 bases are TGTGCCTGGATCGGACTTGGCGATGGCTACACCTTC.

J is TRBJ1-2 and V is TRBV30, with 8 nucleotides matching TRBD1. The V gene end was trimmed by 8 bases and the J gene end by 6 bases; junction bases not matched to a gene: 5. Per the germline V gene, CDR1 is GTSNPN and CDR2 is SVGIG (reference sequence). This CDR3 comprises 11 residues. The CDR3 reads CAGHRGDGYTF. In DNA form, the CDR3 reads TGTGCCGGACACAGGGGGGATGGCTACACCTTC. Drawing the rest from reference TRBV30 and TRBJ1-2, the complete variable domain is SQTIHQWPATLVQPVGSPLSLECTVEGTSNPNLYWYRQAAGRGLQLLFYSVGIGQISSEVPQNLSASRPQDRQFILSSKKLLLSDSGFYLCAGHRGDGYTFGSGTRLTVV.

V usage is TRBV4-2 and J usage is TRBJ1-1; D is unresolved. Trimming stripped 1 base from V and 2 bases from J, with 8 bases between. CDR3 length equals 14 residues. The germline CDR1 and CDR2 sequences are LGHNA and YNFKEQ. The CDR3 DNA is TGTGCCAGCAGCCAAGGCCCGGGAAACACTGAAGCTTTCTTT. Translating it yields CASSQGPGNTEAFF.

This chain joins TRBV6-5 and TRBJ1-1, with a possible D match to TRBD1 (5 bases). Trimming removed 8 bases from V and 4 bases from J, with 8 bases in between. This CDR3 spans 11 amino acids. Germline V gene data show CDR1 as MNHEY and CDR2 as SVGAGI. CDR3 sequence: CASGGGTEAFF. Here the CDR3 DNA reads TGTGCCAGCGGGGGGGGCACTGAAGCTTTCTTT.

The chain combines TRBV25-1 with TRBJ1-1, with TRBD1 identical over 9 bases. CDR3 size: 12 residues. V trimming: 6 bases; J trimming: 5 bases; junction bases outside the gene matches: 1. Germline V gene lookup returns CDR1 MGHDK and CDR2 SYGVNS. The CDR3 region is CASRQGATEAFF. In DNA form, the CDR3 reads TGTGCCAGCAGACAGGGGGCTACTGAAGCTTTCTTT. Full variable domain (outside the CDR3, taken from reference TRBV25-1 and TRBJ1-1): EADIYQTPRYLVIGTGKKITLECSQTMGHDKMYWYQQDPGMELHLIHYSYGVNSTEKGDLSSESTVSRIRTEHFPLTLESARPSHTSQYLCASRQGATEAFFGQGTRLTVV.

This clone was detected a few times. V and J are TRBV4-2 and TRBJ1-2; 9 bases map to TRBD1. Losses at the gene ends were 3 bases for V and 7 bases for J; bases not matched to a gene: 12. Per the germline V gene, CDR1 is LGHNA and CDR2 is YNFKEQ. The CDR3 is 16 amino acids. As DNA, the CDR3 is TGTGCCAGCAGCCACGGACAGGGGTTAGGTTGGATTGGCTACACCTTC. It translates to CASSHGQGLGWIGYTF.

This clone was seen a handful of times. The chain recombines TRBV5-5 with TRBJ1-5; 8 nucleotides align to TRBD1. V was clipped by 8 bases and J by 5 bases; unmatched bases: 12. The V gene's germline CDR1 is SGHKS and CDR2 YYEKEE (reference sequence). The CDR3 runs to 15 residues. The CDR3 sequence: CASAPGQGLYQPQHF. DNA for the CDR3: TGTGCCAGTGCCCCCGGACAGGGTTTGTATCAGCCCCAGCATTTT.

This clone turned up a few times. The CDR3 DNA follows: TGTGCCAGCAGCTTGGGGACAGACGATCAGCCCCAGCATTTT. It translates to CASSLGTDDQPQHF. The rearrangement joins TRBV13 to TRBJ1-5; 7 positions agree with TRBD1. The CDR3 is made up of 14 amino acids. Germline CDR1 reads PRHDT; CDR2 reads FYEKMQ (reference sequence). V dropped 3 bases and J dropped 5; count of bases not matched to a gene: 4.